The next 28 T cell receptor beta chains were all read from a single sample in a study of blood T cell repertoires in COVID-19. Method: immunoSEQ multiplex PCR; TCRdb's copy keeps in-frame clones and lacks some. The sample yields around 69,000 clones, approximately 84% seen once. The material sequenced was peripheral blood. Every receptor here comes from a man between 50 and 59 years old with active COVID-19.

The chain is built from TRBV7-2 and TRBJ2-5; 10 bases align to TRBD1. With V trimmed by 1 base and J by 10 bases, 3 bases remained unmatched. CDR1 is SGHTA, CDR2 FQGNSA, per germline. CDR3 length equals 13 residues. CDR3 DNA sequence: TGTGCCAGCAGCTTAGGGACAGGGGGTAACCAGTACTTC. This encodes CASSLGTGGNQYF.

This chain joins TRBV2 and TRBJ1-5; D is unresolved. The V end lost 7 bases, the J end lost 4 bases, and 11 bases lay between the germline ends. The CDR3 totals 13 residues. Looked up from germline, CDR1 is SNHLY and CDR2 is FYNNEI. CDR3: CASTPSGNQPQHF. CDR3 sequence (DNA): TGTGCCAGCACCCCATCGGGGAATCAGCCCCAGCATTTT.

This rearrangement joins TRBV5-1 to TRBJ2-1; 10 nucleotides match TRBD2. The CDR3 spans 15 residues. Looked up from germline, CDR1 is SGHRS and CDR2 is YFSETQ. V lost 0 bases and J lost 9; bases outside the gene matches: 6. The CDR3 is CASSLASGGAGEQFF. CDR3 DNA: TGCGCCAGCAGCTTGGCGAGCGGGGGGGCTGGTGAGCAGTTCTTC.

The CDR3 DNA reads TGCGCCAGCAGCCAAGATCTCAGCGGGGAAGAGACCCAGTACTTC. Its protein is CASSQDLSGEETQYF. V and J are TRBV4-3 and TRBJ2-5, with 7 bases aligning to TRBD2. Germline CDR1 is LGHNA and CDR2 is YSLEER. The V segment lost 0 bases and the J segment 3 bases; nucleotides outside the gene matches: 4. The CDR3 covers 15 residues.

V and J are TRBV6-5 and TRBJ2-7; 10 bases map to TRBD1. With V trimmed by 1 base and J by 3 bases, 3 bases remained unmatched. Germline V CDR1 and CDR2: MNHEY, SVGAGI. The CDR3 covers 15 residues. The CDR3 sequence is CASSYFDRGRYEQYF. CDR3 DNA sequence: TGTGCCAGCAGTTACTTCGACAGGGGGCGCTACGAGCAGTACTTC.

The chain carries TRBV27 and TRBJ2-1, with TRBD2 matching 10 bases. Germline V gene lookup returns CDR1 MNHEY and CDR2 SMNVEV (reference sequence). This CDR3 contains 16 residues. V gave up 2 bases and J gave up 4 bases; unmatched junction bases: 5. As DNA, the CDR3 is TGTGCCAGCAGTTTAGTTAGCGGGAGGCCGTACAATGAGCAGTTCTTC. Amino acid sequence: CASSLVSGRPYNEQFF.

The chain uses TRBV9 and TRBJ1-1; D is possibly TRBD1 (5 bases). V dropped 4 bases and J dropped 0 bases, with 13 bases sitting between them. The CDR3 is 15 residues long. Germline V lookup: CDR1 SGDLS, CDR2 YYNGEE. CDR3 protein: CASSSIKGMNTEAFF. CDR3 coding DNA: TGTGCCAGCAGCTCCATTAAGGGGATGAACACTGAAGCTTTCTTT.

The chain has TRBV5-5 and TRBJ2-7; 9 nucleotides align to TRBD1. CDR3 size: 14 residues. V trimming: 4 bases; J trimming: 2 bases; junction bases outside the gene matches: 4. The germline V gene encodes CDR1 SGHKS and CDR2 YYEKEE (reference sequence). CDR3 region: CASSPDRGAYEQYF. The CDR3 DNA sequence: TGTGCCAGCAGCCCGGACAGGGGCGCCTACGAGCAGTACTTC.

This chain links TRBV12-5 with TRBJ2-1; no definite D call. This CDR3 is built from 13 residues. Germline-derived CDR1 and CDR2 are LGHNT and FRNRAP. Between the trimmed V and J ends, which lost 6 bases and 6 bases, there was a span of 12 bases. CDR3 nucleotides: TGTGCTAGTGGCCCCCCGGCGGTCAATGAGCAGTTCTTC. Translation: CASGPPAVNEQFF.

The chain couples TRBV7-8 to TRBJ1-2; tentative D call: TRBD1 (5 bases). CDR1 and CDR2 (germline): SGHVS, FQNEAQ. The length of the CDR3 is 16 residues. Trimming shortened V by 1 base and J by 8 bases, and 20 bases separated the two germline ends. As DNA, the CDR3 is TGTGCCAGCAGCTTAGAGCTTAGGGGATCAAGAGGAGGCTACACCTTC. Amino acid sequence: CASSLELRGSRGGYTF.

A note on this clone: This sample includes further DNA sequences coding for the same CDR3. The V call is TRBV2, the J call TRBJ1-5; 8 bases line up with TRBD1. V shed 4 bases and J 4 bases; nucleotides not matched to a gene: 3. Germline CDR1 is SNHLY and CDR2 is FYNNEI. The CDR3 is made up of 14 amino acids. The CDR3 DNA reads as TGTGCCAGCAGTGGGACAGGGAAGAATCAGCCCCAGCATTTT. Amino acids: CASSGTGKNQPQHF.

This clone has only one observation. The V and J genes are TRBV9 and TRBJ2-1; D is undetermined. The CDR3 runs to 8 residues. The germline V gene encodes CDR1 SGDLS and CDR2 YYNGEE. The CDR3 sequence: CVRGEQFF. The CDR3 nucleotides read TGTGTCCGAGGTGAGCAGTTCTTC.

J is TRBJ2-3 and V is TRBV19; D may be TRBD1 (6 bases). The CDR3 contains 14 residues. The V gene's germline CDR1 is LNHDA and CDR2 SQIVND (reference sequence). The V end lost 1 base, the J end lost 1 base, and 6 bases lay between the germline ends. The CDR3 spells CASSIGGRTDTQYF. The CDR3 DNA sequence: TGTGCCAGTAGTATAGGGGGGCGCACAGATACGCAGTATTTT.

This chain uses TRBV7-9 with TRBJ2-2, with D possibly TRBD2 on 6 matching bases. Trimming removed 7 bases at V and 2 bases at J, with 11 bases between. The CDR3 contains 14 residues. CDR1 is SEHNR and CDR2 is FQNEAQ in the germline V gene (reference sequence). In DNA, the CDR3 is TGTGCCAGCACCAAGGAGGGAAACACCGGGGAGCTGTTTTTT. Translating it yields CASTKEGNTGELFF.

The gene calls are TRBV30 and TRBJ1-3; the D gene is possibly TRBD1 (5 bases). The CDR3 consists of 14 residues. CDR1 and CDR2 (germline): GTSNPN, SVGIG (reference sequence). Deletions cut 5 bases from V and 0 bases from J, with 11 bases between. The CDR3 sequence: CAWGDGSSGNTIYF. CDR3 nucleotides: TGTGCCTGGGGGGACGGGAGCTCTGGAAACACCATATATTTT. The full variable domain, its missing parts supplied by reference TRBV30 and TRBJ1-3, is SQTIHQWPATLVQPVGSPLSLECTVEGTSNPNLYWYRQAAGRGLQLLFYSVGIGQISSEVPQNLSASRPQDRQFILSSKKLLLSDSGFYLCAWGDGSSGNTIYFGEGSWLTVV.

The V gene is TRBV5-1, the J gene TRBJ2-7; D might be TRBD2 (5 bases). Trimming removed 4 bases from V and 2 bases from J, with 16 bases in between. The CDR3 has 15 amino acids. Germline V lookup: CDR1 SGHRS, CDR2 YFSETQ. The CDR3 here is CASSRVPGSAYEQYF. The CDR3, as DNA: TGCGCCAGCAGCCGGGTCCCAGGTAGCGCCTACGAGCAGTACTTC.

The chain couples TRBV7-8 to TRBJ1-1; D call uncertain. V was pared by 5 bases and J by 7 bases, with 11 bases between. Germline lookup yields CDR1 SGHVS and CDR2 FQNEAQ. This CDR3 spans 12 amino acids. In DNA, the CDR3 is TGTGCCAGCAGCCAACTTGAGGGTGAAGCTTTCTTT. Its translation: CASSQLEGEAFF.

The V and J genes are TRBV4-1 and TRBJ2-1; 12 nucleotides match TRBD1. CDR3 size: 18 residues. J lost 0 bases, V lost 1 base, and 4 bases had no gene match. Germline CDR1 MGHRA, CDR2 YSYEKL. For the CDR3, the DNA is TGCGCCAGCAGCCAAGTCCCGGGACAGGGGGCCTCCTACAATGAGCAGTTCTTC. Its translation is CASSQVPGQGASYNEQFF.

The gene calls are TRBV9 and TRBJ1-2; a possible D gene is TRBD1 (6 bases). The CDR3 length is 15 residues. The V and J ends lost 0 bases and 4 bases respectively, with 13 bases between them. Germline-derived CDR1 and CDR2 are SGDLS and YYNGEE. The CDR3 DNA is TGTGCCAGCAGCGTAGATCCGGGGGGGGCCTATGGCTACACCTTC. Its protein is CASSVDPGGAYGYTF.

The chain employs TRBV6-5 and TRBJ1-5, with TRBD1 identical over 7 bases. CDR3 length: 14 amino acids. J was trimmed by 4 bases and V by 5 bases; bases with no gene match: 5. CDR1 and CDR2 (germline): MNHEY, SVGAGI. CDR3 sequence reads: CASSLGGLNQPQHF. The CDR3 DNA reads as TGTGCCAGCAGTCTAGGGGGCTTGAATCAGCCCCAGCATTTT.

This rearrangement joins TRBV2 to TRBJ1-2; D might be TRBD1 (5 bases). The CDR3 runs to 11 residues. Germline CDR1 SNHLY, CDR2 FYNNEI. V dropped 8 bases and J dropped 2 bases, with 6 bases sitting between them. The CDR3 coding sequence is TGTGCCAGCCCAGGGAACTATGGCTACACCTTC. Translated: CASPGNYGYTF. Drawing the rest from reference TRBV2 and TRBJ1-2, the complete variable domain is EPEVTQTPSHQVTQMGQEVILRCVPISNHLYFYWYRQILGQKVEFLVSFYNNEISEKSEIFDDQFSVERPDGSNFTLKIRSTKLEDSAMYFCASPGNYGYTFGSGTRLTVV.

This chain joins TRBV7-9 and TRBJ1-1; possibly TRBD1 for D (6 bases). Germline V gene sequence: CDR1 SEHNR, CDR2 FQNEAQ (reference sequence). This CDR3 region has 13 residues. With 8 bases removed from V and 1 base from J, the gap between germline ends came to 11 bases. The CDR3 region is CASERQENTEAFF. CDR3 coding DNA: TGTGCCAGCGAACGACAGGAGAACACTGAAGCTTTCTTT.

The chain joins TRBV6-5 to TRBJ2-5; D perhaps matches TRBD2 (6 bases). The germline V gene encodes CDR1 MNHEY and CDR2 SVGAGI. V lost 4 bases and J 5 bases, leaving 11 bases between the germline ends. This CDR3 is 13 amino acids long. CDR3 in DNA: TGTGCCAGCAGTTTTCCGGGGGTGGAGACCCAGTACTTC. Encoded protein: CASSFPGVETQYF.

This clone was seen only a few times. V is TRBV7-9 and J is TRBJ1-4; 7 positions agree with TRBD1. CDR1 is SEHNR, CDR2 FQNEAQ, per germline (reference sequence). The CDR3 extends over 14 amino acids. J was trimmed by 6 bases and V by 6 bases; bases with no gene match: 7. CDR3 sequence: CASRNRQGDEKLFF. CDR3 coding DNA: TGTGCCAGCAGAAATAGACAGGGTGATGAAAAACTGTTTTTT. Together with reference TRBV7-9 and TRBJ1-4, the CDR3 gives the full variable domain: DTGVSQNPRHKITKRGQNVTFRCDPISEHNRLYWYRQTLGQGPEFLTYFQNEAQLEKSRLLSDRFSAERPKGSFSTLEIQRTEQGDSAMYLCASRNRQGDEKLFFGSGTQLSVL.

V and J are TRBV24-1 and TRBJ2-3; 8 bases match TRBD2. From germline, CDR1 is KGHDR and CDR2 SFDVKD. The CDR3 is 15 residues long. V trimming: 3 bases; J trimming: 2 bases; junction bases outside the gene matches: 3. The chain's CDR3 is CATSDMRGDTDTQYF. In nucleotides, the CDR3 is TGTGCCACCAGTGATATGCGGGGGGACACAGATACGCAGTATTTT.

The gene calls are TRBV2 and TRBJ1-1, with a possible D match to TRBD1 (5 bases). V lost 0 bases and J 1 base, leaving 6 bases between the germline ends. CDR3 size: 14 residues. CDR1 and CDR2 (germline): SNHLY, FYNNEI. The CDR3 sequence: CASSEAGGNTEAFF. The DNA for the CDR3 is TGTGCCAGCAGTGAAGCGGGGGGGAACACTGAAGCTTTCTTT.

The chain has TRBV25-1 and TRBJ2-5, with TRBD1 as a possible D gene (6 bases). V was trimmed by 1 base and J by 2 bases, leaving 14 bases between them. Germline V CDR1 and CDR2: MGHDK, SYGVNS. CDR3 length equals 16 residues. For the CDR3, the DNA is TGTGCCAGCAGTGAATTCCCGACGACAGGTCAAGAGACCCAGTACTTC. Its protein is CASSEFPTTGQETQYF.

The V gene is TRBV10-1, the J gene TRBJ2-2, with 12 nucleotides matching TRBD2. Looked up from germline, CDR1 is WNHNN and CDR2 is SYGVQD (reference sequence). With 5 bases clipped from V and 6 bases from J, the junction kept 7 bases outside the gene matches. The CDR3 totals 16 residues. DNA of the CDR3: TGCGCCAGCAGTCCCGAACTAGCGGGGGGACCCGGGGAGCTGTTTTTT. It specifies CASSPELAGGPGELFF.